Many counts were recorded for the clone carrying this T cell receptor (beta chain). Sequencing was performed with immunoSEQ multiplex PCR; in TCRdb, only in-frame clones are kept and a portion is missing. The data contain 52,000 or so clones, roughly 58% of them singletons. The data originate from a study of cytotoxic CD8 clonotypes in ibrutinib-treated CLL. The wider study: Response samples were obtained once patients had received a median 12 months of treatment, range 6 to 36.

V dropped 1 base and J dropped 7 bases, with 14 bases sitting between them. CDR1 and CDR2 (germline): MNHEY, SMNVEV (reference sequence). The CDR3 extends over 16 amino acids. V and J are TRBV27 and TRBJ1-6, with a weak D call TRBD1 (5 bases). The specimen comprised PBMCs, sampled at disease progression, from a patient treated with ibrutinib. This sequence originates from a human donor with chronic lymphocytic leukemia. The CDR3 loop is CASSLLGQGFNSPLHF. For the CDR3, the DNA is TGTGCCAGCAGTTTATTGGGGCAGGGTTTCAATTCACCCCTCCACTTT.